The 14 T cell receptor beta chains in this list originate from one sample, sequenced in a study of beta chain features in type 1 diabetes. Study outcomes and limitations: Across all four CD4+ subsets, people with type 1 diabetes showed modestly shorter TCRB CDR3s.

The antigens these receptors bind are not known. Expressed TCRB transcripts were sequenced, since all the RNA that had been isolated was reverse transcribed. This table comes from immunoSEQ multiplex PCR, and its TCRdb copy is limited to in-frame clones, with some not included. The repertoire includes a few hundred thousand clones, around an eighth of them detected once, and 0.015% sits in the top ten. Material: naive CD4+ T cells from blood. Receptor source: a woman aged 18-29 years with type 1 diabetes.

This clone was observed a handful of times. The CDR3 region has the DNA TGTGCCACCAGCACAATTCTAGCGCCTCAAGAGACCCAGTACTTC. Translated: CATSTILAPQETQYF. V is TRBV15 and J is TRBJ2-5, with a tentative D call TRBD2 (6 bases). This CDR3 is 15 amino acids long. In germline, CDR1 is LNHNV, CDR2 YYDKDF (reference sequence). Trimming shortened V by 4 bases and J by 2 bases, and 14 bases separated the two germline ends. Using reference TRBV15 and TRBJ2-5 for the parts outside the CDR3, the full variable domain is DAMVIQNPRYQVTQFGKPVTLSCSQTLNHNVMYWYQQKSSQAPKLLFHYYDKDFNNEADTPDNFQSRRPNTSFCFLDIRSPGLGDTAMYLCATSTILAPQETQYFGPGTRLLVL.

Only a few counts were recorded for this clone. CDR3 coding DNA: TGTGCCAGCAGGATTACAGGCACAGATACGCAGTATTTT. It is translated as CASRITGTDTQYF. The rearrangement joins TRBV7-2 to TRBJ2-3; D remains ambiguous. The ends were cut back, 6 bases at V and 1 base at J, with 8 bases in the middle. Germline lookup yields CDR1 SGHTA and CDR2 FQGNSA. The CDR3 has 13 amino acids.

This clone was seen more than once but under ten times. V usage is TRBV19 and J usage is TRBJ2-1; 11 nucleotides agree with TRBD2. The V and J ends lost 4 bases and 0 bases, in that order; junction bases with no gene match: 5. The CDR3 has 17 residues. Germline V gene data show CDR1 as LNHDA and CDR2 as SQIVND (reference sequence). The CDR3, as DNA: TGTGCCAGTAGTACCCCGACTAGCGGGAACTCCTACAATGAGCAGTTCTTC. Its protein is CASSTPTSGNSYNEQFF.

This clone has just a few counts. The chain links TRBV2 to TRBJ1-2; 8 positions agree with TRBD1. This CDR3 comprises 12 residues. The germline gives CDR1 SNHLY, CDR2 FYNNEI. V lost 9 bases and J lost 8; bases outside the gene matches: 8. Here the CDR3 reads CARRTGRKGYTF. In nucleotides, the CDR3 is TGTGCCAGGAGGACAGGGAGAAAGGGCTACACCTTC.

The CDR3 DNA reads TGTGCCAGCAGCACGGGACAGGGGATGGATAATGAGCAGTTCTTC. Translating it yields CASSTGQGMDNEQFF. The V call is TRBV7-2, the J call TRBJ2-1; 10 bases agree with TRBD1. The V segment lost 5 bases and the J segment 7 bases; nucleotides outside the gene matches: 8. CDR1 is SGHTA and CDR2 is FQGNSA in the germline V gene. This CDR3 region has 15 residues.

The J gene is TRBJ2-7, the V gene TRBV30; TRBD2 might be the D (6 bases). The CDR3 length is 14 residues. Trimming stripped 5 bases from V and 2 bases from J, with 16 bases between. Germline CDR1 GTSNPN, CDR2 SVGIG (reference sequence). The CDR3 loop is CAWHPGLGAYEQYF. CDR3 bases: TGTGCCTGGCACCCGGGACTTGGGGCCTACGAGCAGTACTTC. Combining the CDR3 with reference TRBV30 and TRBJ2-7 gives the whole variable domain SQTIHQWPATLVQPVGSPLSLECTVEGTSNPNLYWYRQAAGRGLQLLFYSVGIGQISSEVPQNLSASRPQDRQFILSSKKLLLSDSGFYLCAWHPGLGAYEQYFGPGTRLTVT.

This sequence joins TRBV7-7 and TRBJ1-1; 7 bases map to TRBD1. This CDR3 region has 15 residues. V lost 5 bases and J lost 1; bases outside the gene matches: 7. Per germline, CDR1 SSHAT and CDR2 FNYEAQ (reference sequence). The CDR3 DNA reads as TGTGCCAGCAGCCCCTACAGGGGACCGAACACTGAAGCTTTCTTT. It codes for CASSPYRGPNTEAFF.

The table lists this clone with a few counts. The rearrangement joins TRBV6-6 to TRBJ2-1; 14 nucleotides line up with TRBD2. Germline V gene lookup returns CDR1 MNHNY and CDR2 SVGAGI (reference sequence). The junction had 7 bases not matched to a gene; V was cut back by 7 bases and J by 8 bases. The CDR3 is 15 residues long. CDR3 loop: CASTMTSGRVDEQFF. Here the CDR3 DNA reads TGTGCCAGCACCATGACTAGCGGGAGGGTCGATGAGCAGTTCTTC.

This chain joins TRBV30 and TRBJ1-2; D remains ambiguous. This CDR3 is built from 13 residues. Trimming removed 2 bases from V and 2 bases from J, with 9 bases in between. The germline CDR1 and CDR2 sequences are GTSNPN and SVGIG (reference sequence). CDR3 nucleotide sequence: TGTGCCTGGAGTTCGATCGGGAACTATGGCTACACCTTC. The encoded protein is CAWSSIGNYGYTF.

The sample holds a few counts of this clone. Other nucleotide sequences from this sample produce the same CDR3. The rearrangement links TRBV5-1 to TRBJ2-2; D not resolved. The CDR3 is 13 residues long. V lost 0 bases and J 6 bases, leaving 6 bases between the germline ends. CDR1 SGHRS and CDR2 YFSETQ come from the germline V gene. CDR3 coding DNA: TGCGCCAGCAGCTTGGGGCCAGCCGGGGAGCTGTTTTTT. It yields the protein CASSLGPAGELFF.

The V and J genes are TRBV7-6 and TRBJ2-3; 11 bases map to TRBD2. Trimming removed 5 bases from V and 4 bases from J; junction bases left unmatched: 5. Per germline, CDR1 SGHVS and CDR2 FNYEAQ. The CDR3 extends over 15 amino acids. As DNA, the CDR3 is TGTGCCAGCAGCCTGGGACTAGCGGCGTCAGATACGCAGTATTTT. It is translated as CASSLGLAASDTQYF.

The chain combines TRBV27 with TRBJ2-3; 14 positions agree with TRBD2. Trimming at V came to 5 bases and at J to 5 bases, leaving 12 bases not matched to a gene. The CDR3 totals 18 residues. Germline V gives CDR1 MNHEY, CDR2 SMNVEV (reference sequence). CDR3 bases: TGTGCCAGCAGTCGCGACCTGGGACTAGCGGGAGTTCTAGATACGCAGTATTTT. Its protein product is CASSRDLGLAGVLDTQYF.

The V and J genes are TRBV11-1 and TRBJ1-4; D uncertain. The CDR3 contains 12 residues. CDR1 and CDR2 (germline): SGHAT, FQDESV (reference sequence). V dropped 1 base and J dropped 8 bases, with 5 bases sitting between them. CDR3 nucleotides: TGTGCCAGCAGCTTAGTCGGGGAAAAACTGTTTTTT. Its protein product is CASSLVGEKLFF.

J is TRBJ1-2 and V is TRBV5-3, with D unresolved. TRBV5-3 is identified as an open reading frame with a role that is uncertain. V lost 5 bases and J lost 4, with 12 bases in between. The CDR3 contains 13 residues. The CDR3 region is CARSRRALYGYTF. CDR3 coding DNA: TGTGCCAGAAGTAGAAGAGCCCTCTATGGCTACACCTTC.